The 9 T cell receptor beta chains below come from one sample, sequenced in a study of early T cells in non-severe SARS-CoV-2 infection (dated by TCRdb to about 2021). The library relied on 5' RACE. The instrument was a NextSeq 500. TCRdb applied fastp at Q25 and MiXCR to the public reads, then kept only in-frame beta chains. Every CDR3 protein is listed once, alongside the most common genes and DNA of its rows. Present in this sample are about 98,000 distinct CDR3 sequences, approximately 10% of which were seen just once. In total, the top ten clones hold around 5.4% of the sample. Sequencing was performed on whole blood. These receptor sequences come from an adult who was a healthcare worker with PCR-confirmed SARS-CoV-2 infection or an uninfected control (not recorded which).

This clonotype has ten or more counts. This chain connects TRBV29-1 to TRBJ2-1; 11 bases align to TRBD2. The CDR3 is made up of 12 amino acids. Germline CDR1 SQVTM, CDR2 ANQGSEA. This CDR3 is CSCGTSGNEQFF. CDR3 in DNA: TGCAGTTGCGGGACTAGCGGTAATGAGCAGTTCTTC.

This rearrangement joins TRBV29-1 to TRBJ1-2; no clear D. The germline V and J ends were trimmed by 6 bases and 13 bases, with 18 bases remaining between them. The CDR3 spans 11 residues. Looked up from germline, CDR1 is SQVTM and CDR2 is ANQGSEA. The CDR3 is CSVALTARGTF. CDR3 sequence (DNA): TGCAGCGTGGCCTTGACCGCTCGGGGCACCTTC.

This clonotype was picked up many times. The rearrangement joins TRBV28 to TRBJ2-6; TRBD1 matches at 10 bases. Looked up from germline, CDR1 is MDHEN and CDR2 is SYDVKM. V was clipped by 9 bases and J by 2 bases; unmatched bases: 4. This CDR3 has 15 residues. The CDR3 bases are TGTGCCAGTGGACAGGGGGTTGCTGGGGCCAACGTCCTGACTTTC. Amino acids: CASGQGVAGANVLTF.

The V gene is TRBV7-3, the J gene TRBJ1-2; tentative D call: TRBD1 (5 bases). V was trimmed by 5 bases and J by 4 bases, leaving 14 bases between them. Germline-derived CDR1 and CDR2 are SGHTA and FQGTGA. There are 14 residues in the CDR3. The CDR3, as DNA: TGTGCCAGCAGCCCGCAGGGAGAAGGCTATGGCTACACCTTC. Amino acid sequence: CASSPQGEGYGYTF.

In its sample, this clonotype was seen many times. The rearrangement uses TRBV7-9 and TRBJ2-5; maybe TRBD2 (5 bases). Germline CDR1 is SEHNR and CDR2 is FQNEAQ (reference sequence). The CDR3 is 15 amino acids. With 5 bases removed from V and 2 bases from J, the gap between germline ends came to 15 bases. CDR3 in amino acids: CASSHGGRWQETQYF. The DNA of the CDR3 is TGTGCCAGCAGCCACGGCGGGCGATGGCAAGAGACCCAGTACTTC. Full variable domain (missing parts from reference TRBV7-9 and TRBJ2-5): DTGVSQNPRHKITKRGQNVTFRCDPISEHNRLYWYRQTLGQGPEFLTYFQNEAQLEKSRLLSDRFSAERPKGSFSTLEIQRTEQGDSAMYLCASSHGGRWQETQYFGPGTRLLVL.

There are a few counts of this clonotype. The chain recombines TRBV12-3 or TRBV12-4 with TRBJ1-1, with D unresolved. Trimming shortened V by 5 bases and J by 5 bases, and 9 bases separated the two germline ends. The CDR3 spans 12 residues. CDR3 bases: TGTGCCAGCAGTATAATCGTGACTGAAGCTTTCTTT. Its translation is CASSIIVTEAFF.

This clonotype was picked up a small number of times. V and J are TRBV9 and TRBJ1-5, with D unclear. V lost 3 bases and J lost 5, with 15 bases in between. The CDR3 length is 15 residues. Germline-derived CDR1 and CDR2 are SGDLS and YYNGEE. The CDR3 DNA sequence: TGTGCCAGCAGCGGTACGGGGAGAATCGATCAGCCCCAGCATTTT. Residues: CASSGTGRIDQPQHF.

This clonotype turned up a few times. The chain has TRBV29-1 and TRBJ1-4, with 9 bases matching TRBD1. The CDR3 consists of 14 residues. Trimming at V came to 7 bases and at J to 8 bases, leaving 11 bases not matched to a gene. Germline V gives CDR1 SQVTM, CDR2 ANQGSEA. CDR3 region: CSARSRQGGEKLFF. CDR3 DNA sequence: TGCAGCGCCAGAAGTAGACAGGGGGGGGAAAAACTGTTTTTT. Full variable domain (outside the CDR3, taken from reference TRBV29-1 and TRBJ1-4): SAVISQKPSRDICQRGTSLTIQCQVDSQVTMMFWYRQQPGQSLTLIATANQGSEATYESGFVIDKFPISRPNLTFSTLTVSNMSPEDSSIYLCSARSRQGGEKLFFGSGTQLSVL.

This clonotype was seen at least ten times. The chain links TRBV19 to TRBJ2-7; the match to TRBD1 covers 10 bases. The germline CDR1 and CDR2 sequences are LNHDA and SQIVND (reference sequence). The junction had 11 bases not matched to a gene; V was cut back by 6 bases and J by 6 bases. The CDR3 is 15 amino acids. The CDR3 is CASSSPGTGAREQYF. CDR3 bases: TGTGCCAGTAGCTCTCCGGGGACAGGGGCCCGCGAGCAGTACTTC.